This T cell receptor (beta chain) was captured by sequencing in a study of T-cell memory formation after mild COVID-19. Study as a whole: TCR clusters were mostly donor specific. Study results and caveats: CD4+ contracting clones were found mainly in CM and EM, and CD8+ ones in EMRA. Contracting clones, day 15 to 85, had balanced CD4/CD8, and later expanders favored CD4+.

The table lists this clonotype with many counts. Its specificity is unknown. 5'RACE primed from the constant segment yielded TCR alpha and TCR beta cDNA libraries bearing sample barcodes and UMIs. TCRdb ran MiXCR on the 5' RACE reads and lists one entry per CDR3 protein. The sample includes about 170,000 distinct CDR3 sequences, about an eighth of them seen just once. This receptor was identified in a man aged 18-30 years who had mild COVID-19 (a few samples of this study predate the infection). Cell type and time point are not known. The sample comprised PBMCs or a T cell subset sorted from them (not recorded which).

The CDR3 region has the DNA TGTGCCAGCAGCCGAACAGGGGAGCTGTTTTTT. Protein product: CASSRTGELFF. The V and J genes are TRBV18 and TRBJ2-2; no clear D gene. Trimming stripped 8 bases from V and 8 bases from J, with 9 bases between. Germline V gives CDR1 KGHSH, CDR2 LQKENI. CDR3 length: 11 residues.